This T cell receptor beta chain was captured in a study of blood T cell repertoires in COVID-19 (dated by TCRdb to 2018 to 2020). Describing the broader study: The collaborator samples originated in the United States, Italy and Spain and spanned the acute and convalescent phases of COVID-19. The prospective study material was composed of cDNA or gDNA derived from T cells, B-cell-depleted T cells, or PBMCs. Subjects who had been exposed to COVID-19, were actively infected with it, or had recovered from it provided the deeply sampled blood TCRbeta repertoires that made up the dataset. The repertoires were released in a freely available public database intended as a resource for research on the immune response to SARS-CoV-2. The samples were drawn from the first 160 participants of the ongoing ImmuneRACE study and from some 1,300 subjects provided by 6 global collaborators. A de-identified subject ID, COVID-19 status, age in years and sex were almost always included in the sample metadata. Where available, HLA class I and class II types were taken from metadata supplied by the sample provider and were not determined by assay-based typing. The investigation overall reported the following: The amount of clinical and demographic metadata varied by source and participant and was provided uncurated.

Each collaborating institution followed its own protocols to collect whole blood in K2EDTA tubes. For TCRbeta analysis, collaborators shipped samples in one of three forms: frozen whole blood, isolated PBMCs, or DNA extracted from either of those sample types. This clone was observed once. The specificity of this receptor is unknown. The input lacks base qualities; no much larger clone sits a single base away. CDR1 and CDR2 were assigned from the germline V gene as SGHDN and FVKESK. Trimming takes 2 bases off V and 6 bases off J; junction bases not matched to a gene: 8. The CDR3 measures 15 amino acids from cysteine to phenylalanine. This entry keeps only the CDR3 DNA: 45 bases, framed from base 1. TCRbeta CDR3 regions were amplified from genomic DNA by means of the immunoSEQ Assay, a bias-controlled multiplex PCR. Regarding the original processing steps: The number of nucleated cells in each sample was estimated by amplification of reference gene primers within the assay. To quantify the absolute abundance of each unique TCRbeta CDR3 rearrangement, sequence reads were collapsed and filtered. For each sample, productive Simpson clonality was calculated as the square root of Simpson's diversity index over productive rearrangements. TCRdb holds this immuneACCESS table with in-frame rearrangements only. Some clones are missing; in checked studies, unresolved V genes explain under half, and the rest has no known cause. V and J calls and clone size come straight from that table; D and trimming were deduced from the DNA. This sample is represented by about half a million clones; approximately 83% of them were singletons. Approximately 2.9% of the sample rests with the top ten.

In this chain, TRBV14 is recombined with TRBJ1-2, with 8 bases in between that match TRBD1. The TCR was taken from a human donor in a cohort sampled during active COVID-19. Sequencing was performed on peripheral blood. The CDR3 is CASSQLTGVSHGYTF. The DNA sequence is TGTGCCAGCAGCCAACTGACAGGGGTCAGCCATGGCTACACCTTC.